This T cell receptor beta chain appears in the sequencing data of a study of T-cell memory formation after mild COVID-19. In the case of this clonotype: Its matching antigen is unknown.

TCRdb fed the 5' RACE reads into MiXCR, producing one record per CDR3 protein. This table holds approximately 410,000 distinct CDR3 sequences, 20% to 30% found once. Study-level results: The study found balanced CD4/CD8 in clones contracting day 15 to 85 and a CD4+ lean in later expanders. Certain responding clones were present in pre-infection memory, suggesting participation of cross-reactive memory. Mainly CM and EM harbored the contracting CD4+ clones; mainly EMRA harbored the CD8+ ones.

The sequencing sample was made of PBMCs or a T cell subset sorted from them (not recorded which). This receptor was taken from an adult woman who had mild COVID-19 (a few samples of this study predate the infection). Cell type and time point are not known.

CDR3 sequence reads: CASSLRQGSGSPLHF. The CDR3 coding sequence is TGCGCCAGCAGCTTGAGGCAGGGGAGCGGCTCACCCCTCCACTTT. V gene TRBV5-1 combines with J gene TRBJ1-6; D perhaps matches TRBD1 (6 bases). The CDR3 covers 15 residues. V shed 1 base and J shed 10 bases, with 15 bases lying between them. From germline, CDR1 is SGHRS and CDR2 YFSETQ. The full variable domain, rest sourced from reference TRBV5-1 and TRBJ1-6, is KAGVTQTPRYLIKTRGQQVTLSCSPISGHRSVSWYQQTPGQGLQFLFEYFSETQRNKGNFPGRFSGRQFSNSRSEMNVSTLELGDSALYLCASSLRQGSGSPLHFGNGTRLTVT.